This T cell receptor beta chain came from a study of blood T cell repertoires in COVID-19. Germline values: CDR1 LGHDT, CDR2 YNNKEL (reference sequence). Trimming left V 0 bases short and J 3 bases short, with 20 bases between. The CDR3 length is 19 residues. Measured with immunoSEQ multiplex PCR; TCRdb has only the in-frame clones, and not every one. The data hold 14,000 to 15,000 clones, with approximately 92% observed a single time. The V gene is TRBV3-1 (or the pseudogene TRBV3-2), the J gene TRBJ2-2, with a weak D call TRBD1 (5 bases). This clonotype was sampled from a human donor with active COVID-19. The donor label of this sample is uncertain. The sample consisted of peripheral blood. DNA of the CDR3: TGTGCCAGCAGCCAAGAGGGGCTCTTTTATGAGTCGGACACCGGGGAGCTGTTTTTT. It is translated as CASSQEGLFYESDTGELFF.